This section outlines one T cell receptor beta chain sequence together with its context. Its target is unknown. Some clones are missing from TCRdb's copy, which holds only in-frame ones; the method was immunoSEQ multiplex PCR. Of some 2.1 million clones listed, just over 90% are singletons. There are 16 residues in the CDR3. Germline loops: CDR1 SGDLS, CDR2 YYNGEE. Trimming took 3 bases from V and 0 from J; bases not matched to a gene: 3. This sample was included in a study of shared clonotypes between healthy human individuals. Study conclusions and caveats: Approximately 4.6% of naive CD4 clonotypes were shared across a few donors.

CD45RO-negative CD8 cells positively selected for CCR7 made up the naive population, which excluded terminally differentiated effector memory CD45RA+ cells. This TCR was recovered from a man aged 18-30 years in good health. Some clones in this sample may be carry-over from other donors' samples. Sample: naive CD8+ T cells from PBMCs. V is TRBV9 and J is TRBJ1-4; 9 nucleotides agree with TRBD1. CDR3 nucleotide sequence: TGTGCCAGCAGCGAGGGGGACAGGGCAACTAATGAAAAACTGTTTTTT. Residues: CASSEGDRATNEKLFF. The variable domain in full, with the rest retrieved from reference TRBV9 and TRBJ1-4, is DSGVTQTPKHLITATGQRVTLRCSPRSGDLSVYWYQQSLDQGLQFLIQYYNGEERAKGNILERFSAQQFPDLHSELNLSSLELGDSALYFCASSEGDRATNEKLFFGSGTQLSVL.